The source of this TCR beta chain is a study of T-cell reconstitution after alpha-beta-depleted transplantation in children. It was with unique molecular identifiers that the TCRbeta library was prepared. One entry per CDR3 protein results from TCRdb running MiXCR on the PCR reads. Here the sample spans more than 300,000 distinct CDR3 sequences, 15% to 20% being singletons. V was pared by 6 bases and J by 10 bases, with 14 bases of the junction left unmatched. The CDR3 runs to 14 residues. The chain is built from TRBV12-3 or TRBV12-4 and TRBJ2-5, with 7 bases lining up with TRBD2. This clonotype originated in a male patient aged 2-10 years who had a stem cell transplant for acute lymphoblastic leukemia, so the T cells may come from the graft donor. This sample comprised PBMCs, mostly from graft donor cells, obtained 360 days after TCRalphabeta/CD19-depleted stem cell transplant. The CDR3 region is CASSPPGLVRGQYF. CDR3 DNA sequence: TGTGCCAGCAGCCCCCCCGGACTAGTTAGAGGCCAGTACTTC.